The 17 T cell receptor beta chains below all came from one sample that was sequenced in a study of T cell clusters in autoimmune cytopenias. One tube held mixed TRB-A and TRB-B primer pools for touch-down PCR. TCRdb re-called the multiplex PCR reads and catalogs CDR3 proteins one per entry, DNA excluded. In total, the table holds roughly 4,400 distinct CDR3 sequences. About 37,500 genome equivalents of blood DNA were amplified for TRB. This same sample was also taken into another study, of T cell repertoires in aging, cancer and after chemotherapy.

Input material: peripheral blood. All receptors derive from a human donor in good health.

The V gene is TRBV6-2 or TRBV6-3, the J gene TRBJ2-6; TCRdb designates TRBD1, a call that cannot be tested without DNA. Germline V gives CDR1 MNHEY, CDR2 SVGEGT. The CDR3 loop spans 18 amino acids. The CDR3 spells CASRAWGQFDSGANVLTF.

The V and J genes are TRBV5-6 and TRBJ2-1. The CDR3 covers 15 residues. CDR1 and CDR2 (germline): SGHDT, YYEEEE. CDR3 residues: CASSLVESSYNEQFF.

CDR3 sequence: CASSPTIVASQRSGNTIYF. This chain joins TRBV18 and TRBJ1-3. The germline CDR1 and CDR2 sequences are KGHSH and LQKENI. The CDR3 is made up of 19 amino acids.

V gene TRBV29-1 combines with J gene TRBJ2-3; the D gene TCRdb calls, TRBD2, cannot be checked with no DNA. This CDR3 is 17 amino acids long. Germline values: CDR1 SQVTM, CDR2 ANQGSEA. The CDR3 sequence: CSVAGLAGEGLKDTQYF.

The J gene is TRBJ2-5, the V gene TRBV6-2 or TRBV6-3; TCRdb picks TRBD1, but there is no DNA to check that call. Germline loops: CDR1 MNHEY, CDR2 SVGEGT. CDR3 length: 15 residues. The CDR3: CASSSTGIGTETQYF.

V usage is TRBV18 and J usage is TRBJ2-5. Germline CDR1 KGHSH, CDR2 LQKENI. The CDR3 extends over 14 amino acids. Here the CDR3 reads CASSPPASQETQYF.

The genes are TRBV6-2 or TRBV6-3 and TRBJ2-3; lacking DNA, the TRBD2 call made by TCRdb goes unchecked. Germline V CDR1 and CDR2: MNHEY, SVGEGT. The CDR3 has 14 residues. CDR3 residues: CASSERGFTDTQYF.

The chain uses TRBV12-3 or TRBV12-4 and TRBJ2-7; TCRdb picks TRBD1, but there is no DNA to check that call. CDR3 length equals 15 residues. CDR3 protein: CASSLAGGGAYEQYF.

The chain has TRBV5-1 and TRBJ2-5; lacking DNA, the TRBD2 call made by TCRdb goes unchecked. The V gene's germline CDR1 is SGHRS and CDR2 YFSETQ. This CDR3 contains 16 residues. This CDR3 is CASSLVAGGRQETQYF.

The V call is TRBV6-2 or TRBV6-3, the J call TRBJ1-6; TCRdb reports TRBD1, a call that lacks DNA to check it against. The CDR3 consists of 15 residues. The V gene's germline CDR1 is MNHEY and CDR2 SVGEGT. CDR3 amino acids: CASIQHGTAAGPLHF.

V is TRBV6-6 and J is TRBJ1-2; checking the TCRdb D call of TRBD1 is not possible without DNA. CDR3 length: 13 residues. Germline V CDR1 and CDR2: MNHNY, SVGAGI (reference sequence). The CDR3 loop reads CASSPGQIYGYTF.

The chain employs TRBV5-6 and TRBJ2-7. Germline lookup yields CDR1 SGHDT and CDR2 YYEEEE. This CDR3 comprises 14 residues. This CDR3 is CASSLAEGSYEQYF.

This clonotype is labeled medium-sized based on frequency. The chain has TRBV5-6 and TRBJ2-3; as DNA is missing, the TRBD2 call by TCRdb cannot be tested. This CDR3 spans 18 amino acids. Germline CDR1 and CDR2: SGHDT and YYEEEE. CDR3 protein: CASSPENPGLADTDTQYF. Using reference TRBV5-6 and TRBJ2-3 for the parts outside the CDR3, the full variable domain is DAGVTQSPTHLIKTRGQQVTLRCSPKSGHDTVSWYQQALGQGPQFIFQYYEEEERQRGNFPDRFSGHQFPNYSSELNVNALLLGDSALYLCASSPENPGLADTDTQYFGPGTRLTVL.

This sequence joins TRBV5-1 and TRBJ2-2; TCRdb designates TRBD1, a call that cannot be tested without DNA. The CDR3 totals 17 residues. Looked up from germline, CDR1 is SGHRS and CDR2 is YFSETQ. The CDR3 is CASSLGHRDPNTGELFF.

V is TRBV6-5 and J is TRBJ2-6. The CDR3 runs 14 residues. CDR1 is MNHEY, CDR2 SVGAGI, per germline. The CDR3 loop is CASSYEAGANVLTF.

The rearrangement links TRBV12-3 or TRBV12-4 to TRBJ2-7; the TRBD2 assignment by TCRdb is unverifiable without DNA. CDR3 length: 15 amino acids. CDR3 in amino acids: CASARVNQNGNEQYF.

The chain links TRBV6-5 to TRBJ2-1; the D call from TCRdb, TRBD2, cannot be confirmed without DNA. Germline V gene lookup returns CDR1 MNHEY and CDR2 SVGAGI. The CDR3 is 15 residues long. The CDR3 spells CASSSGLYSYNEQFF.